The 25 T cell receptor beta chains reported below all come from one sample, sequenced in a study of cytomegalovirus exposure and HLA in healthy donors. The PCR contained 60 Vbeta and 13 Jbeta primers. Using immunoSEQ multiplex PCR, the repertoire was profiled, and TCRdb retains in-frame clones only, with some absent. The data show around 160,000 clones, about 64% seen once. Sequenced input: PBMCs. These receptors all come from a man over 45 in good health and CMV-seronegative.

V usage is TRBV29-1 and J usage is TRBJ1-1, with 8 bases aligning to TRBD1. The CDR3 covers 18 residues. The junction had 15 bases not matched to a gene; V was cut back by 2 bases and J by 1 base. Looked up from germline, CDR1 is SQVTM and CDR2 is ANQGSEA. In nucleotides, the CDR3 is TGCAGCGTTGAACGTTGGACAGGGAGGCAAACCAGGAACACTGAAGCTTTCTTT. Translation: CSVERWTGRQTRNTEAFF.

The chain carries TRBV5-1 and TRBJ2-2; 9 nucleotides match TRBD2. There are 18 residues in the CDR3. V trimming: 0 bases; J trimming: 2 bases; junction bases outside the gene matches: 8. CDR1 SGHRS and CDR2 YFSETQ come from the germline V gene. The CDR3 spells CASSLAPASGVNTGELFF. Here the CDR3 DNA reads TGCGCCAGCAGCTTGGCCCCTGCTAGCGGGGTTAACACCGGGGAGCTGTTTTTT.

The CDR3 region is CASSFGRGTNTEAFF. Here the CDR3 DNA reads TGTGCCAGCAGCTTTGGCAGGGGTACGAACACTGAAGCTTTCTTT. The chain joins TRBV7-3 to TRBJ1-1; D is possibly TRBD1 (6 bases). This CDR3 has 15 residues. V was clipped by 3 bases and J by 1 base, with 12 bases between them. Germline CDR1 is SGHTA and CDR2 is FQGTGA.

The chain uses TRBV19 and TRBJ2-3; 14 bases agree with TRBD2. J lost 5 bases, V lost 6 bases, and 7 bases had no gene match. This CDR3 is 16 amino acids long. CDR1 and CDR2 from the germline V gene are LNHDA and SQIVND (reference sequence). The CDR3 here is CASSQTSGGAVDTQYF. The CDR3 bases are TGTGCCAGTAGCCAGACTAGCGGGGGGGCCGTAGATACGCAGTATTTT.

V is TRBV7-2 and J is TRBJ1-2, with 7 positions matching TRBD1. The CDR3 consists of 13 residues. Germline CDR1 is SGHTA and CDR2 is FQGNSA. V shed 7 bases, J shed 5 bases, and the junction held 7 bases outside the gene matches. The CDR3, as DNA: TGTGCCAGCAAGTCGACAGGGTTATATGGCTACACCTTC. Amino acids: CASKSTGLYGYTF.

CDR3 sequence reads: CASSDPTGGQETQYF. Here the CDR3 DNA reads TGTGCCAGCAGTGACCCTACAGGAGGGCAAGAGACCCAGTACTTC. The chain has TRBV6-1 and TRBJ2-5; D may be TRBD2 (6 bases). The CDR3 is 15 residues long. Trimming removed 3 bases at V and 2 bases at J, with 13 bases between. Per germline, CDR1 MNHNS and CDR2 SASEGT.

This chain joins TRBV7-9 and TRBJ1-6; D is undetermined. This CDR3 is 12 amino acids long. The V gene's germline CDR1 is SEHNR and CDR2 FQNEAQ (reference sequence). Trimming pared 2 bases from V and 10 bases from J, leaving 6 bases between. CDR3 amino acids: CASSLPGSPLHF. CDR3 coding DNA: TGTGCCAGCAGCTTACCAGGCTCACCCCTCCACTTT.

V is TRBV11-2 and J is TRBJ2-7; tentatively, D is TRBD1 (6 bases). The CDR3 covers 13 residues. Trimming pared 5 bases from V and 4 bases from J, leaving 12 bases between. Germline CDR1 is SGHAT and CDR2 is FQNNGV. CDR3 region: CASSTRTVYEQYF. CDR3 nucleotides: TGTGCCAGCAGCACCCGGACAGTATACGAGCAGTACTTC.

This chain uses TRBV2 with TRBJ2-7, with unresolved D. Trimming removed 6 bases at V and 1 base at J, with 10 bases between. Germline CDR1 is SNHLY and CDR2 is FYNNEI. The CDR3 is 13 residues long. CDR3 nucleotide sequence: TGTGCCAGCAGCCTTTACTGGTCCTACGAGCAGTACTTC. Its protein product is CASSLYWSYEQYF.

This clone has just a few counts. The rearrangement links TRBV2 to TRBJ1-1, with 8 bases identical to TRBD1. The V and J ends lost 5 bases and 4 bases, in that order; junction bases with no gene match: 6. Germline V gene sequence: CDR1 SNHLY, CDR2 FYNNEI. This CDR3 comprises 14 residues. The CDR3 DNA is TGTGCCAGCAGTCTGACAGGGGACGGCACTGAAGCTTTCTTT. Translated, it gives CASSLTGDGTEAFF.

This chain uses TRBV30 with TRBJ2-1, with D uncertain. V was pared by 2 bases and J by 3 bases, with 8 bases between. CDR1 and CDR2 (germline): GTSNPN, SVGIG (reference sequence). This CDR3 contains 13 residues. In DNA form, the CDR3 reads TGTGCCTGGAGTCGCGGATACTACAATGAGCAGTTCTTC. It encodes CAWSRGYYNEQFF.

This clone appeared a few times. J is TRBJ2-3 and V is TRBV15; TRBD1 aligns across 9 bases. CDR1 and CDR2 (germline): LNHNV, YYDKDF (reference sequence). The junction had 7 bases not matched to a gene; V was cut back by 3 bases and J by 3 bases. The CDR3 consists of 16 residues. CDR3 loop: CATSRPPGQGTDTQYF. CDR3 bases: TGTGCCACCAGCAGGCCTCCGGGACAGGGTACAGATACGCAGTATTTT.

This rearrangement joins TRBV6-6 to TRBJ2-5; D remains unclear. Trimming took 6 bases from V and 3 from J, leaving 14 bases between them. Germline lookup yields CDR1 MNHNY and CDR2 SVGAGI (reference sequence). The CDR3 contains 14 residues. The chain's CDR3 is CASSRIEEKETQYF. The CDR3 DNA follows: TGTGCCAGCAGCCGCATCGAGGAAAAAGAGACCCAGTACTTC.

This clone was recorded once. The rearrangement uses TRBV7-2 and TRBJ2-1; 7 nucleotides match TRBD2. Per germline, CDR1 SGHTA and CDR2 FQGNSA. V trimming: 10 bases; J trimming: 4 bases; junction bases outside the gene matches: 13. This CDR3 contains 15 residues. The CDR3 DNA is TGTGCCATTCCGGGGTCGGGGGGTCATTACAATGAGCAGTTCTTC. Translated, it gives CAIPGSGGHYNEQFF.

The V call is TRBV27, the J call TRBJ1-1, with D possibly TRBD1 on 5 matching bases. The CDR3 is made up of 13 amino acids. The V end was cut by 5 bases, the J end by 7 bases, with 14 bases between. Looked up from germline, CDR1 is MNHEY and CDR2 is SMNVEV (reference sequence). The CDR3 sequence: CASSLTTAGEAFF. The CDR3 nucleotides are TGTGCCAGCAGTCTTACGACAGCTGGTGAAGCTTTCTTT.

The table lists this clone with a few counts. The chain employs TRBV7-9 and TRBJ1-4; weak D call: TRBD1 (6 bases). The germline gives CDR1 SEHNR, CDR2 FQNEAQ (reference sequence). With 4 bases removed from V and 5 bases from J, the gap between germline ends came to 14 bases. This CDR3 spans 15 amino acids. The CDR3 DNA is TGTGCCAGCAGCTCCTGGACAGACTCCAATGAAAAACTGTTTTTT. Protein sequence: CASSSWTDSNEKLFF.

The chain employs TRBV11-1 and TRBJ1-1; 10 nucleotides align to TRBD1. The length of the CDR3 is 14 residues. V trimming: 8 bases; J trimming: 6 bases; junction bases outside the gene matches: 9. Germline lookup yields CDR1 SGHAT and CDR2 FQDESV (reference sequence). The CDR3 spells CASERGQGLPEAFF. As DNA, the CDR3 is TGTGCCAGCGAACGGGGACAGGGGCTTCCTGAAGCTTTCTTT.

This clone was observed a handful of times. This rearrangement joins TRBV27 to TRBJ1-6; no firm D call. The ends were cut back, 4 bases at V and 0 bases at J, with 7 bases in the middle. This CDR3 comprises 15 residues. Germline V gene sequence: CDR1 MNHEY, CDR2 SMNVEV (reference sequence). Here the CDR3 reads CASSWGVSYNSPLHF. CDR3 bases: TGTGCCAGCAGTTGGGGAGTCTCCTATAATTCACCCCTCCACTTT.

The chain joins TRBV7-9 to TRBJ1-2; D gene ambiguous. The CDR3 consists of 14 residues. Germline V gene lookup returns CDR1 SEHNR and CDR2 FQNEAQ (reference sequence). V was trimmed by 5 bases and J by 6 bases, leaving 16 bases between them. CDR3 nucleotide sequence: TGTGCCAGCAGCCAGCATAATGGGGAGCATGGCTACACCTTC. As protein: CASSQHNGEHGYTF.

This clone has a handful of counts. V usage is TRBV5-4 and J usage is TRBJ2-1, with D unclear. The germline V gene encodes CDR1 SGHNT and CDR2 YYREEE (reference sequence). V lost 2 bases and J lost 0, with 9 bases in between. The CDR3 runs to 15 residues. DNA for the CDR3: TGTGCCAGCAGCTTTTCCACGAGCTCCTACAATGAGCAGTTCTTC. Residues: CASSFSTSSYNEQFF.

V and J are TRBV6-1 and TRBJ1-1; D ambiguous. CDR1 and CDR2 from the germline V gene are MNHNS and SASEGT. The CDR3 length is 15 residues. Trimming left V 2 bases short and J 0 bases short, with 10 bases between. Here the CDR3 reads CASSEPGRVNTEAFF. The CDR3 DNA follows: TGTGCCAGCAGTGAACCCGGGAGGGTGAACACTGAAGCTTTCTTT.

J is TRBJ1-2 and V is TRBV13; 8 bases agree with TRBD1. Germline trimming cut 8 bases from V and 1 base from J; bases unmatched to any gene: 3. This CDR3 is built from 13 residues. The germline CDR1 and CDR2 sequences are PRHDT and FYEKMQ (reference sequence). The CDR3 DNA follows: TGTGCCAGCCCCGGACAGGGTAACTATGGCTACACCTTC. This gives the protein CASPGQGNYGYTF.

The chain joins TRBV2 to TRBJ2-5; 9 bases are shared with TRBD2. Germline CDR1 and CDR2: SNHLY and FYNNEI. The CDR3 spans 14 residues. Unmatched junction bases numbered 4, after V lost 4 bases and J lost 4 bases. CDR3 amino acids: CASSGRGGTETQYF. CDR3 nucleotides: TGTGCCAGCAGTGGGCGGGGGGGCACAGAGACCCAGTACTTC.

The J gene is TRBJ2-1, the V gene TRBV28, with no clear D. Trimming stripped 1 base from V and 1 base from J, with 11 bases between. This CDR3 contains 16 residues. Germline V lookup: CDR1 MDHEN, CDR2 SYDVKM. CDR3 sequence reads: CASSLYLPGSYNEQFF. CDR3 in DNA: TGTGCCAGCAGTTTATATCTGCCCGGTTCCTACAATGAGCAGTTCTTC.

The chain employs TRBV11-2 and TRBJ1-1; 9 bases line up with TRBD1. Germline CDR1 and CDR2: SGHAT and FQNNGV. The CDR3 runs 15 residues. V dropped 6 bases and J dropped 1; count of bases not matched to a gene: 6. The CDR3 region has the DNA TGTGCCAGCAGGGGGACAGGGTTGCAGAACACTGAAGCTTTCTTT. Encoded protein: CASRGTGLQNTEAFF.